One sample yielded the 28 T cell receptor beta chains listed below, sequenced in a study of beta chain features in type 1 diabetes. What was sequenced were expressed TCRB transcripts, since all of the isolated RNA had been reverse transcribed. The protocol was immunoSEQ multiplex PCR, while the TCRdb copy is restricted to in-frame clones and leaves out a portion. The table includes around 430,000 clones, over 25% detected once. The sample consisted of naive CD4+ T cells from blood. These receptors originate from a man aged 18 to 30 in good health.

The genes are TRBV15 and TRBJ2-5; TRBD2 agrees at 9 bases. Germline V CDR1 and CDR2: LNHNV, YYDKDF (reference sequence). The ends lost 7 bases at V and 5 bases at J; junction bases unmatched: 8. The CDR3 is 14 residues long. CDR3 coding DNA: TGTGCCACCAAGGTAGCGGGAGATGGGGAGACCCAGTACTTC. Its translation is CATKVAGDGETQYF.

This rearrangement joins TRBV29-1 to TRBJ2-7; D gene unclear. CDR3 length: 10 residues. The germline V gene has CDR1 SQVTM and CDR2 ANQGSEA. V was cut by 7 bases and J by 3 bases, with 7 bases left in between. CDR3 sequence (DNA): TGCAGCGCCGCTAACTACGAGCAGTACTTC. As protein: CSAANYEQYF.

The V gene is TRBV28, the J gene TRBJ1-3, with a weak D call TRBD1 (5 bases). CDR1 is MDHEN and CDR2 is SYDVKM in the germline V gene. V lost 5 bases and J lost 8, with 10 bases in between. CDR3 length equals 12 residues. CDR3 bases: TGTGCCAGCAGTCAGCAGGGACACACCATATATTTT. This sequence encodes CASSQQGHTIYF.

This chain links TRBV29-1 with TRBJ2-3, with D tentatively TRBD2 (5 bases). The germline V gene has CDR1 SQVTM and CDR2 ANQGSEA. This CDR3 comprises 15 residues. Trimming removed 4 bases from V and 0 bases from J, with 14 bases in between. This CDR3 reads CSVAYPGSSTDTQYF. The CDR3 bases are TGCAGCGTTGCATACCCGGGGTCAAGCACAGATACGCAGTATTTT.

CDR3 coding DNA: TGTGCCTGGAGTGTACCGTTCGGGGGCTACACCTTC. Its translation is CAWSVPFGGYTF. V and J are TRBV30 and TRBJ1-2; D gene unclear. The CDR3 has 12 amino acids. Between the trimmed V and J ends, which lost 0 bases and 8 bases, there was a span of 10 bases. CDR1 GTSNPN and CDR2 SVGIG come from the germline V gene (reference sequence).

The rearrangement links TRBV29-1 to TRBJ2-1; the match to TRBD2 covers 13 bases. Germline V CDR1 and CDR2: SQVTM, ANQGSEA. The CDR3 length is 16 residues. Unmatched junction bases numbered 9, after V lost 5 bases and J lost 5 bases. The CDR3 DNA is TGCAGCGTTTTGACCTCGGGACTAGCGGGACACAATGAGCAGTTCTTC. This sequence encodes CSVLTSGLAGHNEQFF.

This rearrangement joins TRBV11-3 to TRBJ2-1; TRBD2 matches 7 bases. J gave up 8 bases and V 5 bases, and 6 bases lay outside the gene matches. Germline V gene data show CDR1 as SGHNT and CDR2 as YENEEA. The CDR3 spans 13 residues. The CDR3 DNA reads TGTGCCAGCAGCCCTGGGAGGGGCGATGAGCAGTTCTTC. It codes for CASSPGRGDEQFF.

V usage is TRBV7-9 and J usage is TRBJ2-7; perhaps TRBD2 as D (7 bases). The ends were cut back, 2 bases at V and 1 base at J, with 15 bases in the middle. The length of the CDR3 is 16 residues. Germline CDR1 and CDR2: SEHNR and FQNEAQ (reference sequence). CDR3 sequence (DNA): TGTGCCAGCAGCTTATGGCCGGCGGGGGCATCCTACGAGCAGTACTTC. Amino acid sequence: CASSLWPAGASYEQYF.

This chain uses TRBV25-1 with TRBJ2-5, with 7 positions matching TRBD2. Germline lookup yields CDR1 MGHDK and CDR2 SYGVNS. This CDR3 has 13 residues. V was clipped by 6 bases and J by 0 bases; unmatched bases: 1. CDR3 bases: TGTGCCAGCAGAACTAGCGACCAAGAGACCCAGTACTTC. Its protein is CASRTSDQETQYF.

The rearrangement joins TRBV10-3 to TRBJ2-7; TRBD2 agrees at 11 bases. In germline, CDR1 is ENHRY, CDR2 SYGVKD. This CDR3 has 14 residues. The J segment lost 4 bases and the V segment lost 7 bases, leaving 6 bases of the junction unmatched. The CDR3 loop is CAIKRTSGSYEQYF. The CDR3 DNA is TGTGCCATCAAGCGTACTAGCGGGAGTTACGAGCAGTACTTC.

This clone was recorded a few times. The gene calls are TRBV7-2 and TRBJ1-5, with D uncertain. The CDR3 contains 12 residues. Trimming stripped 0 bases from V and 5 bases from J, with 2 bases between. Looked up from germline, CDR1 is SGHTA and CDR2 is FQGNSA. For the CDR3, the DNA is TGTGCCAGCAGCTTAGCGTATCAGCCCCAGCATTTT. Protein product: CASSLAYQPQHF. Full variable domain (missing parts from reference TRBV7-2 and TRBJ1-5): GAGVSQSPSNKVTEKGKDVELRCDPISGHTALYWYRQSLGQGLEFLIYFQGNSAPDKSGLPSDRFSAERTGGSVSTLTIQRTQQEDSAVYLCASSLAYQPQHFGDGTRLSIL.

V gene TRBV30 combines with J gene TRBJ2-3, with D hard to call. The CDR3 is 12 residues long. Germline V gives CDR1 GTSNPN, CDR2 SVGIG (reference sequence). V shed 4 bases and J shed 0 bases, with 5 bases lying between them. Here the CDR3 DNA reads TGTGCCTGGAACCCCAGCACAGATACGCAGTATTTT. Its protein is CAWNPSTDTQYF.

In its sample, this clone was seen a few times. The chain couples TRBV27 to TRBJ2-7, with D possibly TRBD1 on 5 matching bases. V was clipped by 4 bases and J by 5 bases, with 15 bases between them. Germline V gives CDR1 MNHEY, CDR2 SMNVEV (reference sequence). The CDR3 runs 14 residues. CDR3 loop: CASSSILTGNEQYF. The CDR3 nucleotides read TGTGCCAGCAGTTCAATCCTCACAGGTAACGAGCAGTACTTC.

V gene TRBV7-2 combines with J gene TRBJ1-2; tentatively, D is TRBD1 (5 bases). From germline, CDR1 is SGHTA and CDR2 FQGNSA. V was pared by 10 bases and J by 1 base, with 16 bases between. There are 14 residues in the CDR3. The CDR3 region is CATGSGTDNYGYTF. The CDR3 DNA is TGTGCCACCGGGTCCGGGACGGATAACTATGGCTACACCTTC.

The rearrangement uses TRBV10-1 and TRBJ2-1; 9 positions agree with TRBD2. Germline V CDR1 and CDR2: WNHNN, SYGVQD (reference sequence). V lost 5 bases and J lost 8; bases outside the gene matches: 7. The CDR3 totals 14 residues. CDR3 loop: CASSTRTSVDEQFF. In DNA, the CDR3 is TGCGCCAGCAGTACCCGGACTAGCGTCGATGAGCAGTTCTTC.

The gene calls are TRBV29-1 and TRBJ2-6; 9 nucleotides match TRBD1. This CDR3 region has 16 residues. CDR1 and CDR2 from the germline V gene are SQVTM and ANQGSEA. Unmatched junction bases numbered 6, after V lost 6 bases and J lost 0 bases. The CDR3 bases are TGCAGCGTCCGGGACAGGGTAATCTCTGGGGCCAACGTCCTGACTTTC. Its protein product is CSVRDRVISGANVLTF.

This clone was found a few times. This chain uses TRBV4-2 with TRBJ2-1; 9 bases fit TRBD2. The CDR3 runs to 13 residues. Per the germline V gene, CDR1 is LGHNA and CDR2 is YNFKEQ. V trimming: 7 bases; J trimming: 9 bases; junction bases outside the gene matches: 7. CDR3 coding DNA: TGTGCCAGCACCATTGCGGGAGGGCCTGAGCAGTTCTTC. This sequence encodes CASTIAGGPEQFF.

This clone appeared a few times. The rearrangement uses TRBV15 and TRBJ2-1, with D perhaps TRBD2 (6 bases). Germline CDR1 reads LNHNV; CDR2 reads YYDKDF (reference sequence). There are 17 residues in the CDR3. The ends were cut back, 3 bases at V and 2 bases at J, with 17 bases in the middle. The CDR3 DNA follows: TGTGCCACCAGCAGTCAGAAGGGACTTTCGACCTACAATGAGCAGTTCTTC. Translated, it gives CATSSQKGLSTYNEQFF.

A note on this clone: The sample carries other DNA sequences with the same CDR3. The genes are TRBV18 and TRBJ1-1; D possibly corresponds to TRBD1 (5 bases). V gave up 2 bases and J gave up 2 bases, with 6 bases separating them. Looked up from germline, CDR1 is KGHSH and CDR2 is LQKENI. The CDR3 loop spans 13 amino acids. The CDR3 here is CASSPDSNTEAFF. The CDR3 coding sequence is TGTGCCAGCTCACCAGACAGCAACACTGAAGCTTTCTTT.

The genes are TRBV2 and TRBJ2-2; possible D gene TRBD1, 5 bases. V lost 6 bases to trimming and J lost 5 bases, with 19 bases between them. Germline-derived CDR1 and CDR2 are SNHLY and FYNNEI. The CDR3 has 16 amino acids. CDR3 amino acids: CASSVMETANTGELFF. CDR3 DNA: TGTGCCAGCAGCGTGATGGAGACAGCTAATACCGGGGAGCTGTTTTTT.

V and J are TRBV7-2 and TRBJ1-2; 7 bases are shared with TRBD1. The V gene end was trimmed by 5 bases and the J gene end by 2 bases; junction bases not matched to a gene: 5. The CDR3 is made up of 14 amino acids. Germline CDR1 and CDR2: SGHTA and FQGNSA. The CDR3 DNA reads as TGTGCCAGCAGCCTTAGACAGGGAAACTATGGCTACACCTTC. Amino acids: CASSLRQGNYGYTF.

This clone was observed a handful of times. The genes are TRBV7-3 and TRBJ2-3; D is ambiguous. The CDR3 covers 15 residues. Per the germline V gene, CDR1 is SGHTA and CDR2 is FQGTGA. The V gene lost 4 bases and the J gene lost 2 bases, with 13 bases spanning the gap. CDR3 in amino acids: CASSSVAELTDTQYF. DNA of the CDR3: TGTGCCAGCAGCTCAGTCGCGGAGCTCACAGATACGCAGTATTTT.

A single count supports this clone. The gene calls are TRBV20-1 and TRBJ1-5; no reliable D call. The germline V gene encodes CDR1 DFQATT and CDR2 SNEGSKA (reference sequence). There are 11 residues in the CDR3. Trimming took 5 bases from V and 9 from J, leaving 11 bases between them. The CDR3 sequence: CSAGYEGPQHF. CDR3 bases: TGCAGTGCTGGATATGAGGGGCCCCAGCATTTT.

The chain uses TRBV30 and TRBJ2-3, with D possibly matching TRBD1 (5 bases). This CDR3 has 15 amino acids. The V gene's germline CDR1 is GTSNPN and CDR2 SVGIG (reference sequence). V shed 2 bases and J shed 2 bases, with 14 bases lying between them. As DNA, the CDR3 is TGTGCCTGGAGTCCTCGCAGGGTCGACACAGATACGCAGTATTTT. This codes for CAWSPRRVDTDTQYF.

The chain joins TRBV7-2 to TRBJ1-1; D remains ambiguous. V dropped 3 bases and J dropped 4 bases, with 12 bases sitting between them. This CDR3 comprises 14 residues. CDR1 is SGHTA and CDR2 is FQGNSA in the germline V gene. This chain's CDR3 is CASSFVGSGTEAFF. Written as DNA, the CDR3 is TGTGCCAGCAGCTTCGTGGGGAGCGGCACTGAAGCTTTCTTT.

Notes on this clone: Other DNA sequences within the sample encode an identical CDR3. The gene calls are TRBV5-6 and TRBJ2-5, with D unresolved. CDR1 is SGHDT and CDR2 is YYEEEE in the germline V gene. The CDR3 consists of 13 residues. V was cut by 4 bases and J by 1 base, with 8 bases left in between. The CDR3 reads CASSLVGQETQYF. In DNA form, the CDR3 reads TGTGCCAGCAGCCTGGTCGGCCAAGAGACCCAGTACTTC.

CDR3 bases: TGTGCCAGCAGCACAAGGACTAGCGGCAGCTACAATGAGCAGTTCTTC. It encodes CASSTRTSGSYNEQFF. This chain joins TRBV5-4 and TRBJ2-1; 10 bases match TRBD2. V dropped 4 bases and J dropped 3; count of bases not matched to a gene: 7. Germline V CDR1 and CDR2: SGHNT, YYREEE (reference sequence). The length of the CDR3 is 16 residues.

This clone has more than one count but fewer than ten. The J gene is TRBJ2-3, the V gene TRBV6-5, with 8 bases aligning to TRBD1. From germline, CDR1 is MNHEY and CDR2 SVGAGI. Unmatched junction bases numbered 9, after V lost 5 bases and J lost 5 bases. The CDR3 spans 15 residues. CDR3 in DNA: TGTGCCAGCAGTCTCAGGGGGCGCGAAGGAGATACGCAGTATTTT. This encodes CASSLRGREGDTQYF.